This T cell receptor beta chain stems from a study of T-cell memory formation after mild COVID-19. This CDR3 is 15 amino acids long. V lost 5 bases, J lost 2 bases, and 16 bases lay in between. CDR1 and CDR2 from the germline V gene are SGHTA and FQGNSA. TCRdb passed the 5' RACE reads through MiXCR, listing each CDR3 protein once. The data show about 400,000 distinct CDR3 sequences, about 22% seen once. Findings and limits, study-wide: Mostly located in CM and EM were contracting CD4+ clones, with contracting CD8+ clones located in EMRA.

In the case of this clonotype: The antigen remains undetermined.

Source material: PBMCs or a T cell subset sorted from them (not recorded which). This sequence originates from an adult woman who had mild COVID-19 (a few samples of this study predate the infection). Cell type and time point are not known. The rearrangement joins TRBV7-2 to TRBJ2-7, with a tentative D call TRBD1 (6 bases). The CDR3 DNA reads TGTGCCAGCAGCACTCGGACAGTACTAACCTACGAGCAGTACTTC. Amino acids: CASSTRTVLTYEQYF.